One sample yielded the 26 T cell receptor beta chains listed below, sequenced in a study of blood T cell repertoires in COVID-19. Measured with immunoSEQ multiplex PCR; TCRdb has only the in-frame clones, and not every one. The sample has hundreds of thousands of clones, approximately 88% seen once; the top ten hold under 8%. Sequencing was done on a sample of peripheral blood. Every receptor here comes from a young woman with COVID-19, enrolled during active disease.

This sequence joins TRBV25-1 and TRBJ1-2; D possibly corresponds to TRBD1 (6 bases). V gave up 6 bases and J gave up 4 bases, with 12 bases separating them. The CDR3 consists of 13 residues. The germline V gene encodes CDR1 MGHDK and CDR2 SYGVNS. This CDR3 reads CASSRDILYGYTF. The CDR3 DNA sequence: TGTGCCAGCAGCCGGGACATCCTCTATGGCTACACCTTC.

This chain uses TRBV18 with TRBJ1-2; TRBD1 might be the D (5 bases). The CDR3 totals 16 residues. V shed 0 bases and J shed 7 bases, with 18 bases lying between them. Germline values: CDR1 KGHSH, CDR2 LQKENI. Here the CDR3 reads CASSPPSRRAGSGYTF. The CDR3 DNA sequence: TGTGCCAGCTCACCACCGAGCCGCAGGGCGGGATCTGGCTACACCTTC.

The chain has TRBV5-4 and TRBJ2-7; 11 bases agree with TRBD2. J was trimmed by 3 bases and V by 0 bases; bases with no gene match: 5. The CDR3 runs to 16 residues. Germline V CDR1 and CDR2: SGHNT, YYREEE (reference sequence). The CDR3 region is CASSLALAGGVYEQYF. CDR3 DNA sequence: TGTGCCAGCAGCTTGGCCCTAGCGGGGGGTGTCTACGAGCAGTACTTC.

The chain carries TRBV28 and TRBJ1-2; the match to TRBD1 covers 8 bases. Losses at the gene ends were 6 bases for V and 4 bases for J; bases not matched to a gene: 13. CDR3 size: 16 residues. CDR1 and CDR2 from the germline V gene are MDHEN and SYDVKM. CDR3 region: CASRMHETGETYGYTF. For the CDR3, the DNA is TGTGCCAGCAGGATGCACGAGACAGGGGAAACCTATGGCTACACCTTC.

This clone was detected once. This chain connects TRBV27 to TRBJ2-3; TRBD2 agrees at 7 bases. Germline V gene sequence: CDR1 MNHEY, CDR2 SMNVEV (reference sequence). Trimming removed 5 bases from V and 2 bases from J; junction bases left unmatched: 7. The CDR3 loop spans 15 amino acids. The chain's CDR3 is CASSPSGDNTDTQYF. The CDR3 coding sequence is TGTGCCAGCAGTCCAAGCGGGGATAACACAGATACGCAGTATTTT.

J is TRBJ2-3 and V is TRBV10-1; 9 bases are shared with TRBD2. The CDR3 spans 15 residues. The V segment lost 8 bases and the J segment 2 bases; nucleotides outside the gene matches: 8. Germline loops: CDR1 WNHNN, CDR2 SYGVQD (reference sequence). CDR3 region: CASSPSGRPTDTQYF. Here the CDR3 DNA reads TGCGCCAGCTCCCCCAGCGGGAGGCCCACAGATACGCAGTATTTT.

This rearrangement joins TRBV11-2 to TRBJ2-7; no definite D call. The CDR3 is 13 amino acids. The V gene lost 1 base and the J gene lost 3 bases, with 7 bases spanning the gap. Germline lookup yields CDR1 SGHAT and CDR2 FQNNGV. This chain's CDR3 is CASSLGPFYEQYF. DNA of the CDR3: TGTGCCAGCAGCTTAGGGCCATTCTACGAGCAGTACTTC.

The rearrangement joins TRBV6-5 to TRBJ1-1; D is unresolved. Germline V gene sequence: CDR1 MNHEY, CDR2 SVGAGI. The CDR3 runs 12 residues. V lost 10 bases, J lost 1 base, and 10 bases lay in between. The chain's CDR3 is CATGEGNTEAFF. Here the CDR3 DNA reads TGTGCCACCGGGGAAGGGAACACTGAAGCTTTCTTT.

For the CDR3, the DNA is TGTGCCAGCAGTTTGGACAGGGCGAACACTGAAGCTTTCTTT. This gives the protein CASSLDRANTEAFF. The rearrangement links TRBV27 to TRBJ1-1; 8 bases align to TRBD1. Trimming at V came to 3 bases and at J to 1 base, leaving 1 base not matched to a gene. Germline V CDR1 and CDR2: MNHEY, SMNVEV (reference sequence). This CDR3 has 14 residues.

The CDR3 DNA reads TGTGCCAGCTCACCGTCTGTTGGAGAGGGCTACACCTTC. As protein: CASSPSVGEGYTF. The rearrangement uses TRBV18 and TRBJ1-2; no clear D. The CDR3 covers 13 residues. The germline V and J ends were trimmed by 3 bases and 8 bases, with 13 bases remaining between them. Germline values: CDR1 KGHSH, CDR2 LQKENI.

The genes are TRBV19 and TRBJ1-1; the D is unclear. Trimming took off 2 bases at V and 10 bases at J, with 20 bases between the two ends. This CDR3 spans 15 amino acids. CDR1 and CDR2 from the germline V gene are LNHDA and SQIVND (reference sequence). CDR3 amino acids: CASSILGGPASGAFF. The CDR3 nucleotides read TGTGCCAGTAGTATATTGGGTGGGCCTGCAAGTGGAGCTTTCTTT.

This clone was recorded a few times. This chain joins TRBV6-2 or TRBV6-3 and TRBJ1-2; perhaps TRBD1 as D (5 bases). Germline CDR1 and CDR2: MNHEY and SVGEGT. Trimming removed 4 bases at V and 2 bases at J, with 17 bases between. The CDR3 runs 16 residues. CDR3 DNA sequence: TGTGCCAGCAGTTGGGGGGAAACGGATATGAACTATGGCTACACCTTC. It translates to CASSWGETDMNYGYTF.

The chain links TRBV28 to TRBJ2-5; TRBD2 aligns across 8 bases. The germline V gene has CDR1 MDHEN and CDR2 SYDVKM. The CDR3 has 17 residues. J was trimmed by 4 bases and V by 4 bases; bases with no gene match: 14. CDR3: CASSSPFSGVQGETQYF. The CDR3 nucleotides are TGTGCCAGCAGTTCCCCGTTTAGCGGGGTACAAGGAGAGACCCAGTACTTC.

This chain connects TRBV7-8 to TRBJ1-1; weak D call: TRBD1 (5 bases). The CDR3 is made up of 14 amino acids. V was cut by 1 base and J by 0 bases, with 6 bases left in between. Germline V gene lookup returns CDR1 SGHVS and CDR2 FQNEAQ. CDR3 amino acids: CASSLEQVNTEAFF. CDR3 in DNA: TGTGCCAGCAGCTTAGAACAGGTGAACACTGAAGCTTTCTTT.

The gene calls are TRBV7-8 and TRBJ2-5; the D gene is possibly TRBD1 (6 bases). Per germline, CDR1 SGHVS and CDR2 FQNEAQ. Trimming removed 4 bases at V and 4 bases at J, with 13 bases between. The CDR3 runs 14 residues. The CDR3 bases are TGTGCCAGCAGCTACCACAGGGTTCGAGAGACCCAGTACTTC. Translated, it gives CASSYHRVRETQYF.

The V call is TRBV3-1 (or the pseudogene TRBV3-2), the J call TRBJ1-4, with 9 bases fitting TRBD1. Germline V gene data show CDR1 as LGHDT and CDR2 as YNNKEL (reference sequence). This CDR3 comprises 17 residues. J lost 7 bases, V lost 4 bases, and 13 bases had no gene match. The chain's CDR3 is CASSPIPGQGQAEKLFF. The CDR3 bases are TGTGCCAGCAGCCCGATTCCGGGACAGGGCCAAGCTGAAAAACTGTTTTTT.

The chain recombines TRBV5-5 with TRBJ1-1; D uncertain. Germline CDR1 SGHKS, CDR2 YYEKEE (reference sequence). This CDR3 comprises 13 residues. Trimming took 2 bases from V and 3 from J, leaving 8 bases between them. DNA of the CDR3: TGTGCCAGCAGCTTTAGTACGGACACTGAAGCTTTCTTT. It translates to CASSFSTDTEAFF.

The rearrangement joins TRBV4-3 to TRBJ1-2; D gene uncertain. The V end was cut by 2 bases, the J end by 7 bases, with 14 bases between. The V gene's germline CDR1 is LGHNA and CDR2 YSLEER. This CDR3 is 14 amino acids long. CDR3 bases: TGCGCCAGCAGCCAACTCCGCGGGGAAGGTGGCTACACCTTC. Translation: CASSQLRGEGGYTF.

The J gene is TRBJ1-5, the V gene TRBV28, with unresolved D. The V end lost 7 bases, the J end lost 2 bases, and 12 bases lay between the germline ends. The CDR3 consists of 14 residues. CDR1 is MDHEN and CDR2 is SYDVKM in the germline V gene. Written as DNA, the CDR3 is TGTGCCAGCACCCCCCCGAGGGGCAATCAGCCCCAGCATTTT. Translated: CASTPPRGNQPQHF.

The V call is TRBV9, the J call TRBJ2-1; maybe TRBD2 (7 bases). V was cut by 4 bases and J by 9 bases, with 23 bases left in between. Germline V gene data show CDR1 as SGDLS and CDR2 as YYNGEE. The CDR3 runs 16 residues. CDR3 protein: CASSLNPGGGGPEQFF. CDR3 DNA: TGTGCCAGCAGCCTTAACCCCGGTGGGGGGGGCCCTGAGCAGTTCTTC.

The gene calls are TRBV24-1 and TRBJ2-3, with TRBD1 matching over 8 bases. Germline V gene data show CDR1 as KGHDR and CDR2 as SFDVKD. V was clipped by 6 bases and J by 2 bases; unmatched bases: 3. CDR3 length: 14 amino acids. The CDR3 spells CATSLTGATDTQYF. The CDR3 nucleotides are TGTGCCACCAGTTTGACAGGGGCCACAGATACGCAGTATTTT.

The chain links TRBV4-3 to TRBJ1-1, with 9 bases that match TRBD1. Germline V CDR1 and CDR2: LGHNA, YSLEER. J was trimmed by 1 base and V by 6 bases; bases with no gene match: 9. This CDR3 region has 16 residues. The CDR3 loop reads CASSTGTGFPNTEAFF. The DNA for the CDR3 is TGCGCCAGCAGTACCGGGACAGGGTTCCCGAACACTGAAGCTTTCTTT.

The chain combines TRBV19 with TRBJ1-5; maybe TRBD1 (5 bases). Germline V lookup: CDR1 LNHDA, CDR2 SQIVND (reference sequence). This CDR3 contains 16 residues. V shed 3 bases and J shed 3 bases, with 15 bases lying between them. CDR3 in amino acids: CASSIGGVGYNQPQHF. DNA of the CDR3: TGTGCCAGTAGTATTGGAGGGGTAGGTTACAATCAGCCCCAGCATTTT. Complete variable domain (other parts from reference TRBV19 and TRBJ1-5): DGGITQSPKYLFRKEGQNVTLSCEQNLNHDAMYWYRQDPGQGLRLIYYSQIVNDFQKGDIAEGYSVSREKKESFPLTVTSAQKNPTAFYLCASSIGGVGYNQPQHFGDGTRLSIL.

The V gene is TRBV28, the J gene TRBJ1-1; D is possibly TRBD1 (6 bases). CDR1 MDHEN and CDR2 SYDVKM come from the germline V gene. The CDR3 spans 15 residues. V was trimmed by 6 bases and J by 0 bases, leaving 14 bases between them. The CDR3 protein is CASSHRGQLNTEAFF. In DNA form, the CDR3 reads TGTGCCAGCAGCCATAGAGGACAGCTGAACACTGAAGCTTTCTTT.

This clone appeared once. V and J are TRBV6-6 and TRBJ1-2; unclear D gene. V was shortened by 2 bases and J by 8 bases, with 9 bases between the two germline ends. Germline assignment: CDR1 MNHNY and CDR2 SVGAGI (reference sequence). The CDR3 has 12 residues. CDR3: CASSYAHPGYTF. The CDR3 coding sequence is TGTGCCAGCAGTTACGCGCATCCGGGCTACACCTTC.

The chain combines TRBV5-5 with TRBJ1-2; 8 positions agree with TRBD1. The germline V gene encodes CDR1 SGHKS and CDR2 YYEKEE (reference sequence). This CDR3 is built from 15 residues. Trimming removed 0 bases from V and 8 bases from J; junction bases left unmatched: 9. Written as DNA, the CDR3 is TGTGCCAGCAGCTTGGACTTACAGGGGGTCTCGGGCTACACCTTC. Its protein is CASSLDLQGVSGYTF.